The source of this TCR beta chain is a study of CD8 T cells in ankylosing spondylitis. This clonotype was observed many times. Antigen unknown. Broader study findings: A motif in TCR beta, a set of 8 or 9 highly homologous variants, appeared characteristic of ankylosing spondylitis blood. CD8+ by phenotype, disease-linked clones were relatively rare in peripheral blood.

Germline CDR1 is SGHDN and CDR2 is FVKESK. The CDR3 consists of 17 residues. V was pared by 3 bases and J by 0 bases, with 14 bases between. Library preparation for TCR beta used quantitative 5'-RACE with molecular barcodes. TCRdb reanalysed the 5' RACE reads using MiXCR and keeps one entry per CDR3 protein. The sample lists fewer than 250,000 distinct CDR3 sequences, roughly 10% occurring once. The chain recombines TRBV14 with TRBJ1-4; D not resolved. Sequenced: blood, either unsorted or a sorted T cell fraction (not recorded which). The source is a male donor with ankylosing spondylitis or in good health (not recorded which). The DNA of the CDR3 is TGTGCCAGCAGCCATCCCACGCCTGGAGCAACTAATGAAAAACTGTTTTTT. As protein: CASSHPTPGATNEKLFF.